These 19 T cell receptor beta chains originate from one sample sequenced in a study of CD8 T cells in ankylosing spondylitis. MiXCR, run by TCRdb on the 5' RACE reads, gives a single entry per CDR3 protein. The table includes 200,000 to 250,000 distinct CDR3 sequences, roughly 24% detected once. Sequencing used blood, either unsorted or a sorted T cell fraction (not recorded which). These receptors were obtained from a male donor with ankylosing spondylitis or in good health (not recorded which).

This clonotype showed up many times. CDR3 DNA sequence: TGCAGCGTTCTCGGCGGGAGAGATGCAGATACGCAGTATTTT. Translating gives CSVLGGRDADTQYF. The chain is built from TRBV29-1 and TRBJ2-3; 7 bases line up with TRBD2. The CDR3 contains 14 residues. Germline trimming cut 5 bases from V and 4 bases from J; bases unmatched to any gene: 9. Germline CDR1 is SQVTM and CDR2 is ANQGSEA.

The rearrangement links TRBV29-1 to TRBJ2-1; D may be TRBD2 (5 bases). Germline V CDR1 and CDR2: SQVTM, ANQGSEA. Between the trimmed V and J ends, which lost 4 bases and 2 bases, there was a span of 18 bases. The CDR3 is 16 residues long. CDR3 sequence reads: CSVVLTGREPYNEQFF. For the CDR3, the DNA is TGCAGCGTTGTCCTGACGGGAAGGGAACCCTACAATGAGCAGTTCTTC.

This clonotype showed up many times. The V gene is TRBV5-5, the J gene TRBJ2-7, with D maybe TRBD2 (5 bases). The CDR3 sequence is 16 residues long. Trimming took 0 bases from V and 0 from J, leaving 13 bases between them. The germline CDR1 and CDR2 sequences are SGHKS and YYEKEE (reference sequence). The CDR3 loop is CASSLGAGASSYEQYF. The CDR3 bases are TGTGCCAGCAGCTTGGGTGCGGGTGCTAGCTCCTACGAGCAGTACTTC. Together with reference TRBV5-5 and TRBJ2-7, the CDR3 gives the full variable domain: DAGVTQSPTHLIKTRGQQVTLRCSPISGHKSVSWYQQVLGQGPQFIFQYYEKEERGRGNFPDRFSARQFPNYSSELNVNALLLGDSALYLCASSLGAGASSYEQYFGPGTRLTVT.

The rearrangement uses TRBV3-1 and TRBJ1-6; D unclear. The CDR3 spans 13 residues. Germline CDR1 LGHDT, CDR2 YNNKEL (reference sequence). With 0 bases removed from V and 9 bases from J, the gap between germline ends came to 6 bases. CDR3 in DNA: TGTGCCAGCAGCCAAGATAGGACTTCACCCCTCCACTTT. Protein sequence: CASSQDRTSPLHF.

This clonotype was detected ten times or more. This chain connects TRBV5-1 to TRBJ1-6; D is perhaps TRBD1 (5 bases). V was clipped by 0 bases and J by 6 bases, with 7 bases between them. The CDR3 has 14 amino acids. Germline CDR1 reads SGHRS; CDR2 reads YFSETQ. The CDR3 nucleotides are TGCGCCAGCAGCTTGGGACAGTCTAATTCACCCCTCCACTTT. The encoded protein is CASSLGQSNSPLHF.

The count of this clonotype is one. The rearrangement joins TRBV4-3 to TRBJ1-3; D is unresolved. Deletions cut 4 bases from V and 2 bases from J, with 12 bases between. This CDR3 contains 15 residues. Germline values: CDR1 LGHNA, CDR2 YSLEER. The CDR3: CASSLSKGAGNTIYF. CDR3 DNA sequence: TGCGCCAGCAGCCTCTCGAAGGGAGCTGGAAACACCATATATTTT.

The CDR3 nucleotides are TGCAGTGCTAGAAACTCTGGGGCCAACGTCCTGACTTTC. It codes for CSARNSGANVLTF. The chain carries TRBV20-1 and TRBJ2-6; D not resolved. Germline CDR1 and CDR2: DFQATT and SNEGSKA (reference sequence). The CDR3 sequence is 13 residues long. The V and J ends lost 2 bases and 0 bases respectively, with 2 bases between them.

V and J are TRBV4-2 and TRBJ1-1; 9 nucleotides agree with TRBD1. The germline gives CDR1 LGHNA, CDR2 YNFKEQ. This CDR3 has 15 residues. Trimming cost V 0 bases and J 5 bases; bases outside gene matches: 4. The CDR3 DNA reads as TGTGCCAGCAGCCAAGATGGGACAGGGTATACTGAAGCTTTCTTT. It codes for CASSQDGTGYTEAFF.

V usage is TRBV6-5 and J usage is TRBJ1-1; a possible D gene is TRBD1 (5 bases). The germline V gene has CDR1 MNHEY and CDR2 SVGAGI. V was clipped by 4 bases and J by 4 bases, with 19 bases between them. This CDR3 is 16 amino acids long. As DNA, the CDR3 is TGTGCCAGCAGTTCCCACCGTCGGGGGTTAGGCACTGAAGCTTTCTTT. Amino acids: CASSSHRRGLGTEAFF.

This clonotype was seen more than once but under ten times. The chain recombines TRBV19 with TRBJ2-7; D gene uncertain. The germline V gene encodes CDR1 LNHDA and CDR2 SQIVND (reference sequence). The CDR3 covers 14 residues. The ends were cut back, 3 bases at V and 3 bases at J, with 12 bases in the middle. The CDR3 is CASSMLSRDYEQYF. CDR3 in DNA: TGTGCCAGTAGTATGTTGTCCAGAGACTACGAGCAGTACTTC.

CDR3: CSAYGLAGAYEQFF. As DNA, the CDR3 is TGCAGTGCCTACGGACTAGCGGGAGCTTATGAGCAGTTCTTC. The chain recombines TRBV20-1 with TRBJ2-1; TRBD2 matches at 13 bases. This CDR3 spans 14 amino acids. CDR1 and CDR2 from the germline V gene are DFQATT and SNEGSKA (reference sequence). Losses at the gene ends were 6 bases for V and 8 bases for J; bases not matched to a gene: 7.

The chain has TRBV6-5 and TRBJ2-7, with TRBD2 matching over 9 bases. The trim removed 2 bases at V and 4 bases at J, leaving 3 bases unmatched. Germline values: CDR1 MNHEY, CDR2 SVGAGI. The CDR3 has 14 residues. CDR3 sequence: CASSYGTSLYEQYF. For the CDR3, the DNA is TGTGCCAGCAGTTACGGGACTAGCTTATACGAGCAGTACTTC.

The chain carries TRBV4-2 and TRBJ2-3; 7 positions match TRBD2. V lost 0 bases to trimming and J lost 5 bases; unmatched junction nucleotides: 17. Germline-derived CDR1 and CDR2 are LGHNA and YNFKEQ. This CDR3 is built from 19 residues. The CDR3 spells CASSQDPPGGSSWGDTQYF. DNA for the CDR3: TGTGCCAGCAGCCAAGACCCGCCGGGCGGGAGTTCGTGGGGAGATACGCAGTATTTT.

This clonotype occurred many times. The gene calls are TRBV5-1 and TRBJ1-1, with TRBD1 matching over 7 bases. Germline CDR1 SGHRS, CDR2 YFSETQ. The CDR3 runs 17 residues. V was pared by 0 bases and J by 4 bases, with 12 bases of the junction left unmatched. As DNA, the CDR3 is TGCGCCAGCAGCTTGGGGGCCTTGACAGGGATCGGCACTGAAGCTTTCTTT. This sequence encodes CASSLGALTGIGTEAFF.

This clonotype has just a few counts. V usage is TRBV20-1 and J usage is TRBJ2-2, with D tentatively TRBD1 or TRBD2 (5 bases each). The V end lost 5 bases, the J end lost 4 bases, and 11 bases lay between the germline ends. The germline gives CDR1 DFQATT, CDR2 SNEGSKA (reference sequence). The CDR3 runs 13 residues. This CDR3 reads CSARGAGTGELFF. The CDR3 nucleotides read TGCAGTGCTCGTGGGGCGGGCACCGGGGAGCTGTTTTTT.

In this sample, this clonotype turned up many times. The chain uses TRBV6-4 and TRBJ1-1; D gene unclear. V lost 6 bases and J lost 1, with 12 bases in between. The germline gives CDR1 MRHNA, CDR2 SNTAGT. CDR3 size: 14 residues. The CDR3 is CASRDTNRNTEAFF. The CDR3 bases are TGTGCCAGCAGAGACACCAATAGGAACACTGAAGCTTTCTTT.

The gene calls are TRBV20-1 and TRBJ2-1, with 10 bases identical to TRBD2. V gave up 0 bases and J gave up 2 bases; unmatched junction bases: 7. Germline CDR1 DFQATT, CDR2 SNEGSKA (reference sequence). CDR3 length: 17 amino acids. CDR3 DNA: TGCAGTGCTAGAGAGGCTAGCGGGAGTCGGGCCTACAATGAGCAGTTCTTC. Translation: CSAREASGSRAYNEQFF.

The chain links TRBV5-1 to TRBJ2-7; D perhaps matches TRBD2 (6 bases). The CDR3 covers 16 residues. The V end was cut by 5 bases, the J end by 0 bases, with 18 bases between. Looked up from germline, CDR1 is SGHRS and CDR2 is YFSETQ. The CDR3 reads CASRAPPSANSYEQYF. CDR3 coding DNA: TGCGCCAGCAGGGCCCCACCTAGCGCCAACTCCTACGAGCAGTACTTC.

At least ten counts were recorded for this clonotype. The chain employs TRBV7-8 and TRBJ2-1, with TRBD2 identical over 8 bases. From germline, CDR1 is SGHVS and CDR2 FQNEAQ. The CDR3 consists of 20 residues. J was trimmed by 4 bases and V by 5 bases; bases with no gene match: 22. This CDR3 is CASSQMSPRTRTGGYNEQFF. CDR3 in DNA: TGTGCCAGCAGCCAAATGTCTCCCCGGACGCGGACGGGGGGGTACAATGAGCAGTTCTTC.